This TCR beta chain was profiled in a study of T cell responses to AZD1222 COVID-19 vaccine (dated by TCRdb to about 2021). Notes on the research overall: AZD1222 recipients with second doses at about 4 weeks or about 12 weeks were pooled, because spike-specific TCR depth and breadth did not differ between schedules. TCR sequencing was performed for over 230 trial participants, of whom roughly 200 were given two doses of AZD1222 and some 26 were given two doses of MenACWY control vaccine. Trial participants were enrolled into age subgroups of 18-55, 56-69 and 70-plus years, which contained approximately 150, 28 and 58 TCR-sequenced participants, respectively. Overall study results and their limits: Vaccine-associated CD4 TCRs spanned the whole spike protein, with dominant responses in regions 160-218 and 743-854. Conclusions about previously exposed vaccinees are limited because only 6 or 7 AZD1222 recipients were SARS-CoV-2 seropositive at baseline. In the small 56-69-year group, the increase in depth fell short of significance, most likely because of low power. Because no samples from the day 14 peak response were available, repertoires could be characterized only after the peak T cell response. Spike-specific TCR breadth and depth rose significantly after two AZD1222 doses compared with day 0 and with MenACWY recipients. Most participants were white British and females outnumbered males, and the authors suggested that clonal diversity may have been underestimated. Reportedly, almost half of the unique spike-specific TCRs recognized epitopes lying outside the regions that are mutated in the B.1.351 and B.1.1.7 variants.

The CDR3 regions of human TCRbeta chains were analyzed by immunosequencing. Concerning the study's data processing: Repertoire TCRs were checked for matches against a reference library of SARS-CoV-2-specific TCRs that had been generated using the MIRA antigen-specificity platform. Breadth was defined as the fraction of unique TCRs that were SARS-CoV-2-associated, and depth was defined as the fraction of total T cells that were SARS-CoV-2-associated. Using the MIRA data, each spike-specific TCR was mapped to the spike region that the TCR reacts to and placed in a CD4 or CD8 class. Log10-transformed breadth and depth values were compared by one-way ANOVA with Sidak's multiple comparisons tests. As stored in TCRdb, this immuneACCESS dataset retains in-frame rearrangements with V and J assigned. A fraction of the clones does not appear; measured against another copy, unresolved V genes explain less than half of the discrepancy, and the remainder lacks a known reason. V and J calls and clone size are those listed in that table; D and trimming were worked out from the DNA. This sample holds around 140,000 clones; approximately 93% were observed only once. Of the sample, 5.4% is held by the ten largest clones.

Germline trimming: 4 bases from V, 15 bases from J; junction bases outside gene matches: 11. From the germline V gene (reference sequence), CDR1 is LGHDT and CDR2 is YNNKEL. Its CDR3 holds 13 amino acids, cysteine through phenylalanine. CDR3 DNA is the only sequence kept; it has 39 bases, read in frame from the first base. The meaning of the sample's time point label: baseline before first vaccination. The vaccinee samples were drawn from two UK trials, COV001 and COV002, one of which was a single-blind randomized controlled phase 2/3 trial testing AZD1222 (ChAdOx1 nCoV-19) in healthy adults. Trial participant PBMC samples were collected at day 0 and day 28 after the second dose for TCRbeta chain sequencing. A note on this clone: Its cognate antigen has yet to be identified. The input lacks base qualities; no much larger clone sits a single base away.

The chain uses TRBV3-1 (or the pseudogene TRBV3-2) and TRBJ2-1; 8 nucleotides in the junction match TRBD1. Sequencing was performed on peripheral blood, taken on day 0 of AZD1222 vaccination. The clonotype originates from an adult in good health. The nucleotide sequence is TGTGCCAGCAGCCTTCAGGGGGCCCGGGGGTTGTTCTTC. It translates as CASSLQGARGLFF.